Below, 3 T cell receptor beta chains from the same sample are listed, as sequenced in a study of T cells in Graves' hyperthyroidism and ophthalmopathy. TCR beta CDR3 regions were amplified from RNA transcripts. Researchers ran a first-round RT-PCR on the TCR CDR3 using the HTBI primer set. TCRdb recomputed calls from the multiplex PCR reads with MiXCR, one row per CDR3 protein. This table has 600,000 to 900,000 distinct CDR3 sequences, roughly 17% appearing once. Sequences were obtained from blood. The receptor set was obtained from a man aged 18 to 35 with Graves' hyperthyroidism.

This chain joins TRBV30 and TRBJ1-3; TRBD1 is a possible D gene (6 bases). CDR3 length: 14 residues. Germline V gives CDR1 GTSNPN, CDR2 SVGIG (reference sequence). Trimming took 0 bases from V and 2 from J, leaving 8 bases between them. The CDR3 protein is CAWSVAGAGNTIYF. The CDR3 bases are TGTGCCTGGAGTGTAGCAGGGGCTGGAAACACCATATATTTT.

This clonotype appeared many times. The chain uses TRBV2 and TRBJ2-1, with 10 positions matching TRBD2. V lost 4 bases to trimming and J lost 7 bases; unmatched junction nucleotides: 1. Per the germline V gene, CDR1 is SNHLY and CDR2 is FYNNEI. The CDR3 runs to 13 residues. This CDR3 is CASSVLAGNEQFF. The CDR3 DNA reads TGTGCCAGCAGTGTACTAGCGGGGAATGAGCAGTTCTTC.

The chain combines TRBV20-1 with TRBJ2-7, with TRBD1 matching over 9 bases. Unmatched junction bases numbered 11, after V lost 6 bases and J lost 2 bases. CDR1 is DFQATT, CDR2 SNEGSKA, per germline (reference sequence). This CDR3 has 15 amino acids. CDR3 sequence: CSAPSGQGIAYEQYF. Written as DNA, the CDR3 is TGCAGTGCCCCTTCGGGACAGGGTATAGCCTACGAGCAGTACTTC.